This entry lists 32 T cell receptor beta chains sequenced from one sample in a study of blood T cell repertoires in COVID-19. Sequenced by immunoSEQ multiplex PCR; TCRdb stores in-frame clones only, minus some. The sample holds 140,000 to 150,000 clones, 70% to 90% seen once. What was sequenced was peripheral blood. Source of these receptors: a woman aged 35 to 49 with active or convalescent COVID-19.

The genes are TRBV10-2 and TRBJ1-5; D gene unclear. This CDR3 is built from 16 residues. Trimming took off 6 bases at V and 0 bases at J, with 15 bases between the two ends. Germline V gene lookup returns CDR1 WSHSY and CDR2 SAAADI. CDR3 sequence: CASSQPGGSSNQPQHF. For the CDR3, the DNA is TGCGCCAGCAGCCAACCGGGTGGCAGTAGCAATCAGCCCCAGCATTTT.

J is TRBJ1-6 and V is TRBV9; D unresolved. The CDR3 is 15 amino acids. The germline gives CDR1 SGDLS, CDR2 YYNGEE. V gave up 4 bases and J gave up 0 bases, with 8 bases separating them. The CDR3, as DNA: TGTGCCAGCAGCCCCGCCAGCTCCTATAATTCACCCCTCCACTTT. Translating it yields CASSPASSYNSPLHF.

The chain employs TRBV27 and TRBJ2-7, with D unresolved. Trimming removed 8 bases from V and 2 bases from J, with 16 bases in between. The CDR3 loop spans 14 amino acids. The germline CDR1 and CDR2 sequences are MNHEY and SMNVEV (reference sequence). The CDR3 nucleotides are TGTGCCAGCGTTGAGGCCCACCCCCCCTACGAGCAGTACTTC. Translation gives CASVEAHPPYEQYF.

The chain is built from TRBV6-5 and TRBJ2-1; the match to TRBD2 covers 10 bases. The CDR3 has 15 residues. Looked up from germline, CDR1 is MNHEY and CDR2 is SVGAGI. After removal of 6 bases from V and 5 bases from J, the junction contained 7 bases not matched to a gene. CDR3 coding DNA: TGTGCCAGCAGACCGGGACTAGCGACAGACAATGAGCAGTTCTTC. As protein: CASRPGLATDNEQFF.

The rearrangement joins TRBV28 to TRBJ1-6; the match to TRBD1 covers 9 bases. With V trimmed by 4 bases and J by 6 bases, 1 base remained unmatched. The CDR3 is 14 amino acids. Germline V gene sequence: CDR1 MDHEN, CDR2 SYDVKM. CDR3 region: CASSWGQGNSPLHF. In DNA, the CDR3 is TGTGCCAGCAGTTGGGGACAGGGTAATTCACCCCTCCACTTT.

The chain carries TRBV6-5 and TRBJ1-4, with D perhaps matching TRBD1 (5 bases). Trimming stripped 6 bases from V and 10 bases from J, with 18 bases between. The CDR3 runs 14 residues. Looked up from germline, CDR1 is MNHEY and CDR2 is SVGAGI. CDR3 residues: CASSRRGGMGKLFF. The CDR3 region has the DNA TGTGCCAGCAGCCGTCGGGGGGGTATGGGAAAACTGTTTTTT.

Only one count was recorded for this clone. Germline and junction disagree at one end, which may indicate a read error. The CDR3 nucleotides are TGTGCCAGCTGCTTAGCCAGCGGGGGGGCCGATGAGACCCAGTACTTC. Protein: CASCLASGGADETQYF. V is TRBV7-9 and J is TRBJ2-5; 10 bases are a match to TRBD2. Looked up from germline, CDR1 is SEHNR and CDR2 is FQNEAQ (reference sequence). The CDR3 sequence is 16 residues long.

This clone was detected only once. In DNA form, the CDR3 reads TGCAGCGTTGCCAGGGAGGCTGAAGCTTTCTTT. This codes for CSVAREAEAFF. The chain carries TRBV29-1 and TRBJ1-1; TRBD1 might be the D (5 bases). Germline V CDR1 and CDR2: SQVTM, ANQGSEA. The length of the CDR3 is 11 residues. V was trimmed by 4 bases and J by 6 bases, leaving 9 bases between them. The whole variable domain, filled in from reference TRBV29-1 and TRBJ1-1, reads SAVISQKPSRDICQRGTSLTIQCQVDSQVTMMFWYRQQPGQSLTLIATANQGSEATYESGFVIDKFPISRPNLTFSTLTVSNMSPEDSSIYLCSVAREAEAFFGQGTRLTVV.

The chain joins TRBV27 to TRBJ1-5; TRBD1 agrees at 7 bases. The CDR3 is made up of 15 amino acids. Germline CDR1 MNHEY, CDR2 SMNVEV (reference sequence). Unmatched junction bases numbered 6, after V lost 0 bases and J lost 7 bases. The CDR3 here is CASSLSGDRVQPQHF. For the CDR3, the DNA is TGTGCCAGCAGTTTATCGGGAGACAGGGTCCAGCCCCAGCATTTT.

This clone was seen more than once but under ten times. The chain employs TRBV7-9 and TRBJ1-2; D not certain. Trimming shortened V by 5 bases and J by 4 bases, and 14 bases separated the two germline ends. Germline lookup yields CDR1 SEHNR and CDR2 FQNEAQ (reference sequence). This CDR3 spans 14 amino acids. The CDR3 spells CASSRAPEGYGYTF. The CDR3 bases are TGTGCCAGCAGCCGCGCCCCGGAGGGCTATGGCTACACCTTC.

This chain joins TRBV29-1 and TRBJ2-6, with TRBD1 identical over 8 bases. The CDR3 has 12 amino acids. The J segment lost 12 bases and the V segment lost 4 bases, leaving 5 bases of the junction unmatched. CDR1 and CDR2 from the germline V gene are SQVTM and ANQGSEA. CDR3 sequence: CSVGTGGAVLTF. In nucleotides, the CDR3 is TGCAGCGTTGGTACAGGGGGTGCCGTCCTGACTTTC.

This chain links TRBV15 with TRBJ2-7; D is possibly TRBD1 (6 bases). Trimming shortened V by 5 bases and J by 2 bases, and 16 bases separated the two germline ends. The CDR3 runs to 15 residues. Germline V gene data show CDR1 as LNHNV and CDR2 as YYDKDF (reference sequence). The CDR3 loop reads CATSPQQGSAYEQYF. Here the CDR3 DNA reads TGTGCCACCAGCCCCCAACAGGGCTCGGCCTACGAGCAGTACTTC.

This rearrangement joins TRBV4-1 to TRBJ1-2; TRBD1 matches at 10 bases. Germline V gives CDR1 MGHRA, CDR2 YSYEKL. CDR3 length equals 16 residues. The V gene end was trimmed by 4 bases and the J gene end by 5 bases; junction bases not matched to a gene: 10. In DNA form, the CDR3 reads TGCGCCAGCAGCCTCGGACAGGGGGTGCCTCTTTATGGCTACACCTTC. It codes for CASSLGQGVPLYGYTF.

V and J are TRBV30 and TRBJ2-2, with 11 bases lining up with TRBD2. Germline V gene sequence: CDR1 GTSNPN, CDR2 SVGIG (reference sequence). J was trimmed by 8 bases and V by 3 bases; bases with no gene match: 5. The CDR3 contains 14 residues. CDR3 in DNA: TGTGCCTGGAGCCTAGCGGGGGGTGTTGGGGAGCTGTTTTTT. It is translated as CAWSLAGGVGELFF.

V and J are TRBV27 and TRBJ2-3; the match to TRBD1 covers 9 bases. V trimming: 5 bases; J trimming: 6 bases; junction bases outside the gene matches: 24. The V gene's germline CDR1 is MNHEY and CDR2 SMNVEV (reference sequence). This CDR3 spans 20 amino acids. CDR3 coding DNA: TGTGCCAGCAGTCATCGCCCGCTCCCCGAGACAGGGGGTCGGGGGGATACGCAGTATTTT. Amino acids: CASSHRPLPETGGRGDTQYF.

The CDR3 here is CASEGLSETQYF. The CDR3 DNA reads as TGTGCCAGCGAGGGTCTCTCGGAGACCCAGTACTTC. The chain combines TRBV2 with TRBJ2-5; weak D call: TRBD2 (5 bases). Germline values: CDR1 SNHLY, CDR2 FYNNEI. The CDR3 runs to 12 residues. Between the trimmed V and J ends, which lost 8 bases and 5 bases, there was a span of 12 bases.

The rearrangement uses TRBV11-2 and TRBJ1-1; D gene uncertain. CDR3 length equals 14 residues. Germline values: CDR1 SGHAT, CDR2 FQNNGV. The ends were cut back, 5 bases at V and 1 base at J, with 11 bases in the middle. CDR3 sequence: CASSPLLPNTEAFF. The CDR3 DNA is TGTGCCAGCAGCCCTCTTCTCCCGAACACTGAAGCTTTCTTT. Full variable domain (missing parts from reference TRBV11-2 and TRBJ1-1): EAGVAQSPRYKIIEKRQSVAFWCNPISGHATLYWYQQILGQGPKLLIQFQNNGVVDDSQLPKDRFSAERLKGVDSTLKIQPAKLEDSAVYLCASSPLLPNTEAFFGQGTRLTVV.

J is TRBJ1-6 and V is TRBV19; D is possibly TRBD1 (5 bases). The CDR3 has 16 residues. The V gene's germline CDR1 is LNHDA and CDR2 SQIVND (reference sequence). The V end was cut by 1 base, the J end by 4 bases, with 11 bases between. CDR3 sequence (DNA): TGTGCCAGTAGTATAGGAGGACAAATATATAATTCACCCCTCCACTTT. Translated: CASSIGGQIYNSPLHF.

V gene TRBV5-5 combines with J gene TRBJ1-1; D is possibly TRBD1 (6 bases). Looked up from germline, CDR1 is SGHKS and CDR2 is YYEKEE (reference sequence). The CDR3 covers 13 residues. V was trimmed by 1 base and J by 10 bases, leaving 14 bases between them. CDR3 residues: CASSLLQGWGAFF. CDR3 in DNA: TGTGCCAGCAGCTTGTTACAGGGATGGGGAGCTTTCTTT. The full variable domain, with the rest looked up from reference TRBV5-5 and TRBJ1-1, is DAGVTQSPTHLIKTRGQQVTLRCSPISGHKSVSWYQQVLGQGPQFIFQYYEKEERGRGNFPDRFSARQFPNYSSELNVNALLLGDSALYLCASSLLQGWGAFFGQGTRLTVV.

The CDR3 DNA reads as TGCGCCAGCAGCCAAGGAGGGACAGGGCGCGAAAAACTGTTTTTT. It encodes CASSQGGTGREKLFF. The chain combines TRBV4-1 with TRBJ1-4; TRBD1 matches at 9 bases. Trimming at V came to 1 base and at J to 8 bases, leaving 5 bases not matched to a gene. The length of the CDR3 is 15 residues. CDR1 is MGHRA, CDR2 YSYEKL, per germline.

In DNA, the CDR3 is TGTGCCAGCAGTGAAGCGGACAGCCACGACGAAAAACTGTTTTTT. Translating it yields CASSEADSHDEKLFF. V is TRBV6-1 and J is TRBJ1-4, with D possibly TRBD1 on 6 matching bases. Germline-derived CDR1 and CDR2 are MNHNS and SASEGT. The V gene lost 0 bases and the J gene lost 8 bases, with 13 bases spanning the gap. The CDR3 spans 15 residues.

The V gene is TRBV18, the J gene TRBJ1-5; TRBD1 aligns across 7 bases. Germline V lookup: CDR1 KGHSH, CDR2 LQKENI. This CDR3 region has 18 residues. V was pared by 6 bases and J by 0 bases, with 14 bases of the junction left unmatched. The chain's CDR3 is CASSLLAPDRVSNQPQHF. CDR3 coding DNA: TGTGCCAGCTCCCTCCTGGCGCCTGACAGGGTTAGCAATCAGCCCCAGCATTTT.

The sample holds one count of this clone. The V gene is TRBV6-5, the J gene TRBJ1-1; D perhaps matches TRBD1 (5 bases). Germline V CDR1 and CDR2: MNHEY, SVGAGI. V dropped 5 bases and J dropped 3 bases, with 10 bases sitting between them. This CDR3 region has 13 residues. Here the CDR3 reads CASSHQGYTEAFF. The CDR3 nucleotides read TGTGCCAGCAGTCATCAGGGATACACTGAAGCTTTCTTT.

This sequence joins TRBV10-1 and TRBJ2-7, with 8 bases identical to TRBD2. Germline V gene data show CDR1 as WNHNN and CDR2 as SYGVQD (reference sequence). CDR3 length: 15 residues. With 2 bases clipped from V and 2 bases from J, the junction kept 5 bases outside the gene matches. In DNA, the CDR3 is TGCGCCAGCAGTGAGGAGATAGCGGGACCCTACGAGCAGTACTTC. Translation gives CASSEEIAGPYEQYF.

The rearrangement links TRBV11-2 to TRBJ2-2; 14 bases agree with TRBD2. In germline, CDR1 is SGHAT, CDR2 FQNNGV. The CDR3 is made up of 17 amino acids. Trimming cost V 2 bases and J 4 bases; bases outside gene matches: 3. CDR3 sequence: CASSLPGLAGVTGELFF. The CDR3 nucleotides are TGTGCCAGCAGCTTACCGGGACTAGCGGGAGTCACCGGGGAGCTGTTTTTT.

This clone was observed a single time. This chain connects TRBV9 to TRBJ2-2; 15 bases map to TRBD2. V lost 2 bases and J lost 4; bases outside the gene matches: 6. The CDR3 is 18 amino acids. Germline V lookup: CDR1 SGDLS, CDR2 YYNGEE. CDR3 bases: TGTGCCAGCAGCGTTGGACTAGCGGGGGGGCCGGGCACCGGGGAGCTGTTTTTT. Encoded protein: CASSVGLAGGPGTGELFF.

This clone was recorded only once. The chain employs TRBV27 and TRBJ2-1; 8 bases are shared with TRBD2. CDR3 length equals 14 residues. From germline, CDR1 is MNHEY and CDR2 SMNVEV (reference sequence). J was trimmed by 8 bases and V by 6 bases; bases with no gene match: 9. DNA of the CDR3: TGTGCCAGCAGGGGCGGGGGAGCGGGAGATGAGCAGTTCTTC. Translating it yields CASRGGGAGDEQFF.

The chain uses TRBV4-1 and TRBJ2-3, with D hard to call. The CDR3 is 16 amino acids. Trimming removed 0 bases from V and 4 bases from J, with 14 bases in between. Germline lookup yields CDR1 MGHRA and CDR2 YSYEKL. CDR3 DNA: TGCGCCAGCAGCCAAGATGGAATAGCTGGCGCAGATACGCAGTATTTT. Protein: CASSQDGIAGADTQYF.

Concerning this clone: The junction does not match germline at one end; this may be a read error. The chain carries TRBV7-9 and TRBJ2-2; D is perhaps TRBD2 (6 bases). This CDR3 comprises 16 residues. CDR1 SEHNR and CDR2 FQNEAQ come from the germline V gene (reference sequence). The CDR3 coding sequence is TGTGCCAGCAGTTTAGAGTGGGGGGAGAACACCGGGGAGCTGTTTTTT. Its protein product is CASSLEWGENTGELFF.

CDR3 bases: TGTGCCAGCAGCTCCAGGACAGGGGAAGGCTACACCTTC. It specifies CASSSRTGEGYTF. The chain joins TRBV11-2 to TRBJ1-2, with 9 positions matching TRBD1. This CDR3 comprises 13 residues. The V gene's germline CDR1 is SGHAT and CDR2 FQNNGV. The V and J ends lost 4 bases and 8 bases, in that order; junction bases with no gene match: 5. The variable domain in full, with the rest retrieved from reference TRBV11-2 and TRBJ1-2, is EAGVAQSPRYKIIEKRQSVAFWCNPISGHATLYWYQQILGQGPKLLIQFQNNGVVDDSQLPKDRFSAERLKGVDSTLKIQPAKLEDSAVYLCASSSRTGEGYTFGSGTRLTVV.

J is TRBJ2-7 and V is TRBV9; D perhaps matches TRBD2 (5 bases). The V gene lost 6 bases and the J gene lost 3 bases, with 16 bases spanning the gap. Germline values: CDR1 SGDLS, CDR2 YYNGEE. This CDR3 is 14 amino acids long. CDR3 nucleotide sequence: TGTGCCAGCACCCCAGGTGAGGGCCACTACGAGCAGTACTTC. It yields the protein CASTPGEGHYEQYF. Drawing the rest from reference TRBV9 and TRBJ2-7, the complete variable domain is DSGVTQTPKHLITATGQRVTLRCSPRSGDLSVYWYQQSLDQGLQFLIQYYNGEERAKGNILERFSAQQFPDLHSELNLSSLELGDSALYFCASTPGEGHYEQYFGPGTRLTVT.

The CDR3 region has the DNA TGCAGCGTTACGGACAGGGTCAATCAGCCCCAGCATTTT. It is translated as CSVTDRVNQPQHF. V is TRBV29-1 and J is TRBJ1-5; 8 positions match TRBD1. With V trimmed by 5 bases and J by 3 bases, 3 bases remained unmatched. CDR3 length: 13 residues. CDR1 and CDR2 from the germline V gene are SQVTM and ANQGSEA.